These T cell receptor beta chains were read from a single sample in a study of post-analysis software for immune sequencing data. A single record per CDR3 protein comes from TCRdb applying MiXCR to the PCR reads. In the table there are about 560,000 distinct CDR3 sequences, roughly 46% of which are singletons. Sequenced: blood. These receptors were collected from a girl under 18 with multiple sclerosis. Both conserved end residues are part of each CDR3. The order of the fields is V gene, clone size, J gene, D gene, CDR3 protein, CDR3 DNA. A D gene is named only where the DNA matches it firmly. Size is stated for part of the rows, as once, few or many counts, or as a class when the clone is expanded.

TRBV12-3/TRBV12-4	.	TRBJ2-5	TRBD1	CASSSGQGDVVTQYF	TGTGCCAGCAGTTCTGGACAGGGGGATGTTGTGACCCAGTACTTC
TRBV7-2	.	TRBJ2-5	.	CASSLEIRAREQYF	TGTGCCAGCAGCTTAGAGATCAGGGCACGAGAGCAGTACTTC
TRBV20-1	.	TRBJ2-5	.	CSARRVGSQETQYF	TGCAGTGCTAGAAGGGTTGGAAGTCAAGAGACCCAGTACTTC
TRBV6-6	.	TRBJ2-5	TRBD2	CATWTSGGGETQYF	TGTGCCACCTGGACTAGCGGGGGAGGAGAGACCCAGTACTTC
TRBV7-8	.	TRBJ2-5	.	CASSFDRLEQYF	TGTGCCAGCAGCTTCGACAGGTTGGAGCAGTACTTC
TRBV7-9	few	TRBJ2-7	.	CASSTGPYYEQYF	TGTGCCAGCAGCACCGGACCCTACTACGAGCAGTACTTC
TRBV12-3/TRBV12-4	.	TRBJ2-1	.	CASSLWGPKNEQFF	TGTGCCAGCAGTTTATGGGGGCCGAAGAATGAGCAGTTCTTC
TRBV7-9	.	TRBJ2-1	.	CASSNAWANNEQFF	TGTGCCAGCAGTAATGCTTGGGCGAACAATGAGCAGTTCTTC
TRBV5-1	once	TRBJ2-3	TRBD2	CASSLGAAGPFSDTQYF	TGCGCCAGCAGCCTTGGAGCAGCGGGGCCTTTTAGTGATACGCAGTATTTT
TRBV3-1	.	TRBJ1-6	TRBD1	CASSQDKIRTGTSPLHF	TGTGCCAGCAGCCAAGATAAAATCCGGACAGGGACTTCACCCCTCCACTTT
TRBV20-1	.	TRBJ2-5	.	CSARDLSRTGRGTQYF	TGCAGTGCTAGAGATCTGAGTAGGACCGGCCGAGGGACCCAGTACTTC
TRBV20-1	.	TRBJ2-4	.	CSARRDLSAKNIQYF	TGCAGTGCTAGGCGGGACTTAAGTGCCAAAAACATTCAGTACTTC
TRBV29-1	.	TRBJ2-5	TRBD1	CSVDLTPTGEIGETQYF	TGCAGCGTTGACCTGACCCCAACAGGGGAAATAGGAGAGACCCAGTACTTC
TRBV4-1	few	TRBJ2-7	TRBD2	CASSPWGLAGNFYEQYF	TGCGCCAGCAGCCCCTGGGGTCTAGCGGGGAACTTCTACGAGCAGTACTTC
TRBV20-1	once	TRBJ2-7	TRBD1	CSATNRDRTYEQYF	TGCAGTGCCACGAACCGGGACAGGACCTACGAGCAGTACTTC
TRBV6-6	.	TRBJ2-5	TRBD1	CASSPGTGRNYQETQYF	TGTGCCAGCAGTCCCGGGACAGGGAGGAATTACCAAGAGACCCAGTACTTC
TRBV29-1	few	TRBJ2-3	.	CSVEGMGGLNTDTQYF	TGCAGCGTTGAGGGGATGGGAGGACTCAACACAGATACGCAGTATTTT
TRBV6-5	few	TRBJ2-3	TRBD2	CASRSSGTSTDTQYF	TGTGCCAGCAGATCTAGCGGGACTAGCACAGATACGCAGTATTTT
TRBV19	.	TRBJ1-5	.	CASSSEQGQPQHF	TGTGCCAGTAGTTCTGAACAGGGTCAGCCCCAGCATTTT
TRBV30	few	TRBJ2-7	.	CAWSVRKGPTYEQYF	TGTGCCTGGAGTGTACGGAAGGGGCCCACCTACGAGCAGTACTTC
TRBV6-2/TRBV6-3	.	TRBJ2-4	.	CASSYSPESEGYIQYF	TGTGCCAGCAGTTATTCACCCGAATCGGAAGGATACATTCAGTACTTC
TRBV12-3/TRBV12-4	few	TRBJ1-1	.	CASSLWGAGNTEAFF	TGTGCCAGCAGTTTATGGGGCGCGGGGAACACTGAAGCTTTCTTT
TRBV3-1	.	TRBJ2-1	TRBD2	CASSPTGTSGNYEQFF	TGTGCCAGCAGCCCAACCGGGACTAGCGGGAACTATGAGCAGTTCTTC
TRBV6-1	.	TRBJ2-3	.	CASSERDFADTQYF	TGTGCCAGCAGTGAAAGGGACTTCGCAGATACGCAGTATTTT
TRBV4-1	few	TRBJ2-7	TRBD1	CASRRDRGHDEQYF	TGCGCCAGCAGGAGGGACAGGGGGCACGACGAGCAGTACTTC